This T cell receptor beta chain derives from a study of blood T cell repertoires in COVID-19. Study in general: COVID-19 samples, acute and convalescent, were from the United States, Italy and Spain. Sample material is recorded as cDNA or gDNA derived from T cells, B-cell-depleted T cells, or PBMCs.

In the original analysis: From reference gene primer amplification, estimates of nucleated cell counts were derived. Sequencing was performed with immunoSEQ multiplex PCR; in TCRdb, only in-frame clones are kept and a portion is missing. V and J calls and clone size come straight from that table; D and trimming were deduced from the DNA. Here the sample spans about 53,000 clones, 75% to 85% being singletons. Germline CDR1 reads SGHNT; CDR2 reads YENEEA. After removal of 3 bases from V and 5 bases from J, the junction contained 7 bases not matched to a gene. This CDR3 has 15 residues. The TCR sequence derives from a woman aged 60-75 years with acute or convalescent COVID-19. The V call is TRBV11-3, the J call TRBJ2-1, with TRBD2 matching 7 bases. Sequenced material: peripheral blood. CDR3 protein: CASSFSGTTNNEQFF. CDR3 nucleotide sequence: TGTGCCAGCAGCTTCTCTGGGACTACTAACAATGAGCAGTTCTTC.